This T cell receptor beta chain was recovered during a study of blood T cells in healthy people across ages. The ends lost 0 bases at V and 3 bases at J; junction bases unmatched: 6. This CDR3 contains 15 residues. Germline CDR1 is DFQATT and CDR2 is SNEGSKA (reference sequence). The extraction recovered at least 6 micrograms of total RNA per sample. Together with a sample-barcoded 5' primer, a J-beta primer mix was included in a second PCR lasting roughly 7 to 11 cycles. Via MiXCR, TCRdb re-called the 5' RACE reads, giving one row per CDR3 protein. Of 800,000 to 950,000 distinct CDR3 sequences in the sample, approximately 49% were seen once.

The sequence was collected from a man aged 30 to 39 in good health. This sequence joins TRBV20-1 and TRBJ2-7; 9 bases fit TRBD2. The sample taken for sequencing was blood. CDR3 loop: CSARDPNSGGYEQYF. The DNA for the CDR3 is TGCAGTGCTAGAGACCCTAATAGCGGGGGCTACGAGCAGTACTTC.